The entry below gives a single T cell receptor (beta chain) sequence along with its context. This record comes from a study of CDR3 diversity in severe acne. Germline CDR1 is SGHTA and CDR2 is FQGNSA. J was trimmed by 4 bases and V by 0 bases; bases with no gene match: 4. CDR3 length: 16 residues. MiXCR was run by TCRdb on the PCR reads, yielding one entry per CDR3 protein. The data contain roughly 93,000 distinct CDR3 sequences, about half of them singletons. The specimen sequenced was blood. This TCR came from a male donor with severe acne vulgaris. The chain has TRBV7-2 and TRBJ2-1, with 9 bases identical to TRBD2. The CDR3 loop reads CASSLASGGDYNEQFF. The CDR3, as DNA: TGTGCCAGCAGCTTAGCTAGCGGGGGAGATTACAATGAGCAGTTCTTC.